This record covers a single TCR beta chain. TCRdb re-analysed the RT-PCR reads in MiXCR, keeping a single row per CDR3 protein. The data hold about 210,000 distinct CDR3 sequences, with 38% observed a single time. The data belong to a study of patients and donors after allogeneic stem cell transplantation. Input material: blood, either unsorted or a sorted T cell fraction (not recorded which). The TCR comes from a human donor who was either an allogeneic HSCT recipient or a stem cell or donor lymphocyte infusion donor (not recorded which). It is not recorded whose cells these are; they may come from a transplant donor.

For the CDR3, the DNA is TGCGCCAGCAGCTTTGACCTGAGGACTGAAGCTTTCTTT. As protein: CASSFDLRTEAFF. V and J are TRBV5-1 and TRBJ1-1; D is unclear. The CDR3 consists of 13 residues. V lost 2 bases and J lost 5, with 10 bases in between. The V gene's germline CDR1 is SGHRS and CDR2 YFSETQ.